This TCR beta chain derives from a study of CD8+ T cells in alopecia areata. Trimming took off 2 bases at V and 5 bases at J, with 9 bases between the two ends. CDR1 is MNHEY and CDR2 is SMNVEV in the germline V gene (reference sequence). CDR3 length: 13 amino acids. Extracted RNA was reverse transcribed, and the resulting cDNA served as sequencing template. Measured with immunoSEQ multiplex PCR; TCRdb has only the in-frame clones, and not every one. The repertoire holds 150,000 or so clones, more than 45% seen once, with roughly 21% in the top ten. This TCR was sampled from a human donor with alopecia areata. The sample here was CD8+ T cells sorted from blood, taken at week 0. The V and J genes are TRBV27 and TRBJ1-1; D gene uncertain. The CDR3 region has the DNA TGTGCCAGCAGTTTAGAGGGATCGACTGAAGCTTTCTTT. Amino acid sequence: CASSLEGSTEAFF.